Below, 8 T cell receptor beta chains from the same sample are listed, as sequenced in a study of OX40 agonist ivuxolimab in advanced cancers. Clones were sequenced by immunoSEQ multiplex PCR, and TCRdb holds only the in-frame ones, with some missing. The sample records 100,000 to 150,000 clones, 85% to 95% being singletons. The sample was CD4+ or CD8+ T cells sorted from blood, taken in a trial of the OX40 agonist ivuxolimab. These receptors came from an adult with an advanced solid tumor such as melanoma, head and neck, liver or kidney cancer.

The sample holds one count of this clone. CDR3 sequence reads: CASSDTGDTQYF. In DNA, the CDR3 is TGTGCCAGCAGTGACACGGGGGATACGCAGTATTTT. V and J are TRBV6-4 and TRBJ2-3, with D tentatively TRBD2 (5 bases). The CDR3 has 12 residues. V gave up 2 bases and J gave up 6 bases, with 6 bases separating them. Germline V gene sequence: CDR1 MRHNA, CDR2 SNTAGT.

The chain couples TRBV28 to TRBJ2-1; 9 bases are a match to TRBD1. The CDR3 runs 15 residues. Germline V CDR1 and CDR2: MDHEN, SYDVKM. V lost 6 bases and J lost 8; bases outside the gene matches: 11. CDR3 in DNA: TGTGCCAGCAGAGCACAGGGGGCCCTCGGCGATGAGCAGTTCTTC. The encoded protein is CASRAQGALGDEQFF. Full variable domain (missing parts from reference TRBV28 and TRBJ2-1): DVKVTQSSRYLVKRTGEKVFLECVQDMDHENMFWYRQDPGLGLRLIYFSYDVKMKEKGDIPEGYSVSREKKERFSLILESASTNQTSMYLCASRAQGALGDEQFFGPGTRLTVL.

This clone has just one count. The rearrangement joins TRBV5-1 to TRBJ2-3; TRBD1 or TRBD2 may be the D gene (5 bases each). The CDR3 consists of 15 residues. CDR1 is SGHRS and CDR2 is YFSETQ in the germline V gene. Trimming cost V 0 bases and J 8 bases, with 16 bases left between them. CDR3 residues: CASSLAGTPEGTQYF. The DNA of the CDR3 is TGCGCCAGCAGCTTGGCCGGGACCCCTGAGGGTACGCAGTATTTT.

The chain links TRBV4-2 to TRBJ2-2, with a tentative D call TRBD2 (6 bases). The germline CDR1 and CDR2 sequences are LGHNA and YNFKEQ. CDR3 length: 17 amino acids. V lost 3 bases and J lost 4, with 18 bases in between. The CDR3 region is CASSQTPGGTATGELFF. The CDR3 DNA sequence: TGTGCCAGCAGCCAGACGCCCGGCGGGACTGCCACCGGGGAGCTGTTTTTT.

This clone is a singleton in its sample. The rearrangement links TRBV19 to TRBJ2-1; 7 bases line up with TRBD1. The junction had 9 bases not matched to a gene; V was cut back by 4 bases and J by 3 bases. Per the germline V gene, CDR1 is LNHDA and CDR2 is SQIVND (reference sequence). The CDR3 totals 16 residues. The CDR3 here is CASSTSTGMGYNEQFF. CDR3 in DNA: TGTGCCAGTAGTACTTCGACAGGGATGGGCTACAATGAGCAGTTCTTC.

CDR3 sequence (DNA): TGTGCCAGCAGCTCCGGGACAGTTACCTACAATGAGCAGTTCTTC. Protein sequence: CASSSGTVTYNEQFF. The chain recombines TRBV28 with TRBJ2-1; the match to TRBD1 covers 7 bases. The CDR3 runs to 15 residues. After removal of 6 bases from V and 2 bases from J, the junction contained 7 bases not matched to a gene. Germline V lookup: CDR1 MDHEN, CDR2 SYDVKM.

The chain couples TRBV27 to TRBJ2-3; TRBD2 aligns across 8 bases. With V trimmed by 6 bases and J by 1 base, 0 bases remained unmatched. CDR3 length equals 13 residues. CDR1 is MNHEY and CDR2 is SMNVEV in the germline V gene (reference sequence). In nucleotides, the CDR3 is TGTGCCAGCAGAGCGGGAGGCACAGATACGCAGTATTTT. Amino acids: CASRAGGTDTQYF.

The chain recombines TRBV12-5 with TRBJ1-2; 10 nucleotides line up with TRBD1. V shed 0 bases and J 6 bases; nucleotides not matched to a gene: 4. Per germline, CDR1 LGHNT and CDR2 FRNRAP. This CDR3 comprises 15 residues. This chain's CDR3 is CASGLVLGTGDGYTF. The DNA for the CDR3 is TGTGCTAGTGGTTTGGTACTCGGGACAGGGGATGGCTACACCTTC.